Only a few counts were recorded for the clone carrying this T cell receptor (beta chain). The antigen remains undetermined. The data are from a study of cytomegalovirus exposure and HLA in healthy donors. Study-level results: A later analysis showed TCR association rates differing by HLA locus, peaking at DRB1 and lowest at HLA-C. Later analysis suggested links between common viral pathogens and several top significant clusters. Reportedly, TCR beta sequences accurately predicted HLA-A and HLA-B alleles in most subjects. The dataset shows that most TCR sequences were rare, while some public TCRs occurred in many donors.

60 Vbeta and 13 Jbeta primers were used in PCR. Profiling relied on immunoSEQ multiplex PCR, and the TCRdb table lists in-frame clones only, not all of them. The sample lists some 130,000 clones, around 74% occurring once. The germline gives CDR1 LNHDA, CDR2 SQIVND (reference sequence). The CDR3 extends over 14 amino acids. The V end was cut by 5 bases, the J end by 2 bases, with 13 bases between. The specimen sequenced was PBMCs. The clonotype was recovered from a man younger than 45 in good health and CMV-seronegative. The gene calls are TRBV19 and TRBJ2-7, with D perhaps TRBD1 (6 bases). The chain's CDR3 is CASSWTADAYEQYF. The CDR3 bases are TGTGCCAGTAGTTGGACAGCGGACGCCTACGAGCAGTACTTC.